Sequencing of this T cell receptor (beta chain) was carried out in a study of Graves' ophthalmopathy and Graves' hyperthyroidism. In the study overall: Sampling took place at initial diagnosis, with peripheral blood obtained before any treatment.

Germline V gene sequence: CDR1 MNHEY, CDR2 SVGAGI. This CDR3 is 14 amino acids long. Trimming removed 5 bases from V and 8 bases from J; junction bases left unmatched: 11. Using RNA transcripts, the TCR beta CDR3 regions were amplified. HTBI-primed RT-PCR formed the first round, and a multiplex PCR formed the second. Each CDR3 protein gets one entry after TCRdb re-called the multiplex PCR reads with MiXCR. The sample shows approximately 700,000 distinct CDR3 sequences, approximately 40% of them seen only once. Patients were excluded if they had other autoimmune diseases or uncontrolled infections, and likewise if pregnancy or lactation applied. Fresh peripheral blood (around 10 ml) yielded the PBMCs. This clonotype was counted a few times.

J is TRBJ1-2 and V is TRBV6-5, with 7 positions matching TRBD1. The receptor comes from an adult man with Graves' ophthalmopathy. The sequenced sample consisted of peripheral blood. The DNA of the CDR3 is TGTGCCAGCAGTGTAGAGACAGGGTCGGGCGGCTACACCTTC. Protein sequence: CASSVETGSGGYTF.